The source of this TCR beta chain is a study of blood T cell repertoires in COVID-19. In germline, CDR1 is SGHKS, CDR2 YYEKEE (reference sequence). This CDR3 contains 14 residues. V was trimmed by 2 bases and J by 1 base, leaving 7 bases between them. Clones were sequenced by immunoSEQ multiplex PCR, and TCRdb holds only the in-frame ones, with some missing. The table includes 130,000 to 150,000 clones, about 87% detected once. The chain joins TRBV5-5 to TRBJ2-1; possible D gene TRBD1, 5 bases. The sequenced sample was peripheral blood. The sequence was obtained from a woman between 50 and 59 years old with acute or convalescent COVID-19. The CDR3 DNA follows: TGTGCCAGCAGCTTAGGGGTTTCCTACAATGAGCAGTTCTTC. Translation gives CASSLGVSYNEQFF. The whole variable domain, filled in from reference TRBV5-5 and TRBJ2-1, reads DAGVTQSPTHLIKTRGQQVTLRCSPISGHKSVSWYQQVLGQGPQFIFQYYEKEERGRGNFPDRFSARQFPNYSSELNVNALLLGDSALYLCASSLGVSYNEQFFGPGTRLTVL.